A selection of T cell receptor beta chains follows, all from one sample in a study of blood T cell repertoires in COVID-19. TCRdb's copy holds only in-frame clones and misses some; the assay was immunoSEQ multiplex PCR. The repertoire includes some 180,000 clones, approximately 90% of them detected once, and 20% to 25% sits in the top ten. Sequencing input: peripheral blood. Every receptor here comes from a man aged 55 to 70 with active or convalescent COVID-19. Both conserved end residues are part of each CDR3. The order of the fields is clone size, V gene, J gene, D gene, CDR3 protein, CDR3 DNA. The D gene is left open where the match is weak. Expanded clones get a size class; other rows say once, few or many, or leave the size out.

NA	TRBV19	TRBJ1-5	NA	CASSPSNQPQHF	TGTGCCAGTAGTCCTTCCAATCAGCCCCAGCATTTT
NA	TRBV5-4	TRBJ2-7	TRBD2	CASSLGSGGIPYEQYF	TGTGCCAGCAGCTTGGGTAGCGGGGGGATCCCCTACGAGCAGTACTTC
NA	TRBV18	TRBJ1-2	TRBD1	CASSPQGIGQDHGYTF	TGTGCCAGCTCGCCCCAGGGTATTGGACAGGATCATGGCTACACCTTC
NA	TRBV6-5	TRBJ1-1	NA	CASRTGHAEAFF	TGTGCCAGCAGAACGGGACACGCTGAAGCTTTCTTT
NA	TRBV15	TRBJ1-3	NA	CATSRRGDRSSGNTIYF	TGTGCCACCAGCAGGAGAGGAGACCGGAGCTCTGGAAACACCATATATTTT
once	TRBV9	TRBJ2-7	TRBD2	CASSPGTSGGLYEQYF	TGTGCCAGCAGCCCAGGGACTAGCGGGGGGCTCTACGAGCAGTACTTC
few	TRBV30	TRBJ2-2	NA	CAWSEMVLYTGELFF	TGTGCCTGGAGTGAAATGGTACTCTACACCGGGGAGCTGTTTTTT
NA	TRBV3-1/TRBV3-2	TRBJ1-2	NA	CASSQVTEPNYGYTF	TGTGCCAGCAGCCAAGTTACAGAACCTAACTATGGCTACACCTTC
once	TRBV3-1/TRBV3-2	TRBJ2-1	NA	CASNQSPRVSEQFF	TGTGCCAGCAATCAAAGTCCCAGGGTAAGTGAGCAGTTCTTC
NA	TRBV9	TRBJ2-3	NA	CASSVAGVTDTQYF	TGTGCCAGCAGCGTAGCGGGGGTTACAGATACGCAGTATTTT
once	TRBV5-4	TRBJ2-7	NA	CASSSQTKEEQYF	TGTGCCAGCAGCTCACAGACTAAGGAGGAGCAGTACTTC
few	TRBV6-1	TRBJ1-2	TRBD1	CASSEDRARYGYTF	TGTGCCAGCAGTGAGGACAGGGCTCGCTATGGCTACACCTTC
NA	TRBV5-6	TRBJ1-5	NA	CASSLVGGGSQPQHF	TGTGCCAGCAGCTTGGTGGGAGGGGGGAGTCAGCCCCAGCATTTT
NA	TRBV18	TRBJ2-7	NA	CASSPPGQNYEQYF	TGTGCCAGCTCACCGCCGGGACAAAACTACGAGCAGTACTTC
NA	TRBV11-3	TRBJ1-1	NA	CASSLERETEAFF	TGTGCCAGCAGCTTAGAACGAGAAACTGAAGCTTTCTTT
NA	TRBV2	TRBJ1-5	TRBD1	CASTPGQGEDQPQHF	TGTGCCAGCACCCCTGGACAGGGAGAGGATCAGCCCCAGCATTTT
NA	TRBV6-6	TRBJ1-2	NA	CATEQGGSYGYTF	TGTGCCACAGAACAGGGAGGGAGCTATGGCTACACCTTC
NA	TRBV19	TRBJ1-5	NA	CASNPGPDQPQHF	TGTGCCAGTAATCCAGGGCCGGATCAGCCCCAGCATTTT
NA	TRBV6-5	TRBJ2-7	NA	CASSYFGGVLYF	TGTGCCAGCAGTTACTTCGGGGGAGTCCTGTACTTC
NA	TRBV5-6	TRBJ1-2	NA	CASSLSASRSYGYTF	TGTGCCAGCAGCTTGTCAGCGTCACGTTCCTATGGCTACACCTTC
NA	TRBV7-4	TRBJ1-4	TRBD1	CASSSPRTGCEKLFF	TGTGCCAGCAGCTCCCCAAGGACAGGGTGTGAAAAACTGTTTTTT
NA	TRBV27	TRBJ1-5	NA	CASSRSGNSNQPQHF	TGTGCCAGCAGTAGGTCAGGGAATAGCAATCAGCCCCAGCATTTT
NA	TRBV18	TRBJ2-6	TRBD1	CASAPGQGSSGANVLTF	TGTGCCAGCGCTCCGGGACAGGGCAGCTCTGGGGCCAACGTCCTGACTTTC
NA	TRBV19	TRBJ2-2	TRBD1	CASSIRRQGGSTGELFF	TGTGCCAGTAGTATTAGGCGACAGGGCGGTAGCACCGGGGAGCTGTTTTTT
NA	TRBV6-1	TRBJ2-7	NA	CASSEGTVRGLYF	TGTGCCAGCAGTGAAGGGACGGTGCGCGGGTTGTACTTC
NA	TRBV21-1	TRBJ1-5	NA	CASSKGPGTGLNQPQHF	TGTGCCAGCAGCAAAGGCCCCGGGACAGGGCTCAATCAGCCCCAGCATTTT
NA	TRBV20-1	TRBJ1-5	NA	CSASGQPNQPQHF	TGCAGTGCTAGTGGACAGCCAAATCAGCCCCAGCATTTT
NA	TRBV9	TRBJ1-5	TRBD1	CASSVSGGVEQPQHF	TGTGCCAGCAGCGTGTCAGGGGGCGTTGAGCAACCCCAGCATTTT
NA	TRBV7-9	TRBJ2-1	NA	CASSQSLEQFF	TGTGCCAGCAGCCAATCGCTAGAGCAGTTCTTC
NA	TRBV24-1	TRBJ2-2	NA	CATSDRHRSPDRGGELFF	TGTGCCACCAGTGATAGACACAGGAGCCCCGATAGAGGCGGGGAGCTGTTTTTT
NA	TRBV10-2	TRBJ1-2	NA	CASKKEGGYTF	TGCGCCAGCAAAAAGGAGGGTGGCTACACCTTC
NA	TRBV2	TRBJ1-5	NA	CASSEQISNQPQHF	TGTGCCAGCAGTGAACAGATCAGCAATCAGCCCCAGCATTTT
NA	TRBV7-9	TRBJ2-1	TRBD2	CASSPRGGEGNEQFF	TGTGCCAGCAGTCCCCGAGGCGGGGAGGGCAATGAGCAGTTCTTC
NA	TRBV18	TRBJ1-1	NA	CASSQSGGLMHTEAFF	TGTGCCAGCTCGCAAAGTGGGGGGTTGATGCACACTGAAGCTTTCTTT
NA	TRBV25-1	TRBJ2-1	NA	CASRIGSGLYNEQFF	TGTGCCAGCAGGATTGGGTCAGGATTATACAATGAGCAGTTCTTC
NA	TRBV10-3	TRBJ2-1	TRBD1	CAITDGQGPYNEQFF	TGTGCCATCACCGACGGACAGGGCCCCTACAATGAGCAGTTCTTC
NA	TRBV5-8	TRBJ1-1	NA	CASSLAFTRRDF	TGTGCCAGCAGCTTGGCCTTCACCAGGCGGGACTTT
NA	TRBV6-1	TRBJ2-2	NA	CASSDTRVTGELFF	TGTGCCAGCAGTGACACTAGGGTCACCGGGGAGCTGTTTTTT
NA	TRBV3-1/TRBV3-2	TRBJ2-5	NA	CASSAGETQYF	TGTGCCAGCAGCGCGGGGGAGACCCAGTACTTC
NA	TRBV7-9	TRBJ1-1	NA	CASSPPRGGAVAFF	TGTGCCAGCAGCCCACCGAGGGGGGGCGCGGTAGCTTTCTTT
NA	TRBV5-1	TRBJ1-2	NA	CASSPDSYYGYTF	TGCGCCAGCAGCCCGGACAGCTACTATGGCTACACCTTC
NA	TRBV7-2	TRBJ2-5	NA	CASSPGAFQETQYF	TGTGCCAGCAGCCCCGGAGCGTTCCAAGAGACCCAGTACTTC
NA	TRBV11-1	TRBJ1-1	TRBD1	CASSFQGAAFF	TGTGCCAGCAGCTTTCAGGGGGCGGCTTTCTTT
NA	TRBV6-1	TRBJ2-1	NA	CASSEGHHLNEQFF	TGTGCCAGCAGTGAAGGACACCACCTCAATGAGCAGTTCTTC
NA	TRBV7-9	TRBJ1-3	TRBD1	CASSLGQGGGNTIYF	TGTGCCAGCAGCCTCGGACAGGGCGGTGGAAACACCATATATTTT
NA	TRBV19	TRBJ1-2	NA	CASRQGMGGYTF	TGTGCCAGTAGGCAGGGAATGGGCGGCTACACCTTC
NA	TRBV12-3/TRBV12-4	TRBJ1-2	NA	CASSQEANYGYTF	TGTGCCAGCAGTCAGGAAGCTAACTATGGCTACACCTTC
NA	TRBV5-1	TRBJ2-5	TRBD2	CASSLGTSLQTQYF	TGCGCCAGCAGCCTGGGGACTAGCCTACAGACCCAGTACTTC
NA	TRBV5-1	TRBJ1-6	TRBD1	CASSLFMTGNSPLHF	TGCGCCAGCAGCTTGTTTATGACAGGGAATTCACCCCTCCACTTT